This T cell receptor beta chain comes out of a study of shared clonotypes between healthy human individuals (dated by TCRdb to 2019 to 2021). About the full investigation: The cohort included three men and a couple of women between 18 and 49 years of age. The study deeply sequenced blood TCR repertoires of roughly five healthy adults to estimate repertoire size and the extent of clonotype sharing between individuals. Leukapheresis yielded between about 0.85 and 9 billion PBMCs per donor. For each donor, three plates each were used for CD4 naive and CD4 memory, two plates were used for CD8 naive, and one plate was used for CD8 memory. Different laboratories and diverse techniques were used to prepare libraries and sequence TCR repertoires, to increase sequencing depth and limit assay-specific biases. Broad study findings and their caveats: Naive subsets generally had larger estimated clonotype richness than memory subsets. Only blood was sampled, and tissue TCR repertoires likely differ from those in blood. Higher generation probabilities were observed for clonotypes shared by all four sorted-subset donors than for non-shared clonotypes. Even with the large sequencing depth, rarefaction of the sorted-subset datasets indicated that sequencing was incomplete. About 5% of naive CD4, approximately 3.7% of naive CD8, approximately 2.2% of memory CD4, and about 0.4% of memory CD8 clonotypes were shared across several donors. Pairwise subsampling indicated that sequencing depth was expected to affect the degree of clonotype sharing among donors. The small number of donors limited the genetic and exposure-history diversity represented.

The donors were healthy, HIV-negative adults who had no recently reported acute infections or vaccinations. All donors were Caucasian adults living in Nashville, Tennessee, USA. CD4+ T cells were enriched by magnetic negative selection; naive cells were then positively selected on CD45RA, and the negative fraction formed the memory subset. Blood was collected by leukapheresis, and PBMCs were isolated by Ficoll-Histopaque density gradient centrifugation and then cryopreserved in liquid nitrogen vapor phase. Analytical flow cytometry was used to check the purity and quantity of every magnetically sorted T cell population. Genomic DNA was isolated from each sorted fraction and quantified by UV absorbance on a Nanodrop 2000c. In regard to this clone: This clone's antigen is unknown. No base qualities exist here, and no much larger clone lies one base off it.

Using the deep immunoSEQ assay, multiplex PCR amplified TCR CDR3 regions from genomic DNA. Extracted genomic DNA from each cell subset was distributed evenly across all wells of several immunoSEQ 96-well plates, and each plate was treated as a replicate. Each replicate PCR for sorted subsets received 200 ng genomic DNA, equal to roughly 29,000 T cell genomes. Purified libraries were measured with a Qubit 3.0 fluorometer, size-checked on a Bioanalyzer 2100, and measured again with the KAPA Library Quantification kit. Each immunoSEQ 96-well plate was sequenced on its own single-read 150-cycle Illumina NextSeq 550 flow cell. The published analysis was carried out like this. Because only junctional sequences without quality scores were contained in the immunoSEQ output, filtering matching that applied to full-length reads could not be performed. Sequences were annotated with PyIR, a Python wrapper for IgBLAST v1.9, using IMGT germline references to assign V/J genes and CDR3. Reads with weak V/J assignments (E-value above 1e-6), missing CDR3, stop codons, out-of-frame junctions, or ambiguous translated residues were removed. V3J clonotypes were defined as sequences sharing an identical inferred V gene, J gene, and CDR3 amino acid sequence. To compute the percentage overlap between repertoires, the number of shared unique clonotypes was divided by the size of the smaller repertoire. RTK rarefaction, the Chao1 estimator, and Recon v2.1 estimates of unobserved clonotypes were used to assess repertoire richness. For all TCRbeta clonotypes obtained by the gDNA method from a few donors, generation probabilities were computed with OLGA. The table was pulled from immuneACCESS by TCRdb, which kept in-frame rearrangements only. Such tables lose some clones; where checked, under half of the loss comes from unresolved V genes, and the rest has no known cause. The V and J calls and the clone size are those of that table, but D and trimming were determined from the DNA. In this sample the table shows approximately 2.5 million clones, 90% to 95% of which occur a single time. In total, the top ten clones hold 0.13% to 0.15% of the sample.

The material sequenced was naive CD4+ T cells sorted from blood. The cell subset or site label, read with the paper, signifies: CD45RA+ positively selected. This sequence originates from a man younger than 30 in good health.

The CDR3 protein sequence reads: CASSGGTEPYEQYF. The DNA sequence reads TGCGCCAGCAGCGGAGGGACGGAACCCTACGAGCAGTACTTC. This chain joins TRBV5-1 to TRBJ2-7; a weak D assignment points to TRBD2 (6 bases agree). There are 14 amino acids in the CDR3, from cysteine to phenylalanine inclusive. The only DNA kept is the CDR3, 42 bases in frame from the first base. V and J are truncated by 4 bases and 2 bases respectively, leaving an intervening sequence of 13 bases. For CDR1 and CDR2, the germline V gene lists SGHRS and YFSETQ.